This T cell receptor (beta chain) was identified in a study of OX40 agonist ivuxolimab in advanced cancers. Background on the study: Ivuxolimab, an antibody that agonizes OX40 (CD134), was administered to the patients.

The germline V gene has CDR1 SNHLY and CDR2 FYNNEI. CDR3 size: 15 residues. Trimming removed 6 bases from V and 3 bases from J; junction bases left unmatched: 8. Whole-study findings and limits: Some patients without response likewise showed low normalized clonal expansion. Both CD4+ and CD8+ T cell populations in blood had undergone clonal expansion by week 6 at 0.1 to 3.0 mg/kg. Expanded peripheral T cell antigen specificity was not determined.

In the case of this clone: The antigen remains unidentified.

The method was immunoSEQ multiplex PCR; TCRdb's version includes in-frame clones alone and lacks a portion of them. The repertoire consists of some 54,000 clones, with 80% to 90% occurring once and the leading ten covering 14%. The sequencing here drew on CD4+ or CD8+ T cells sorted from blood, taken in a trial of the OX40 agonist ivuxolimab. This chain links TRBV2 with TRBJ2-1, with 7 bases lining up with TRBD2. The TCR originated in an adult with an advanced solid tumor such as melanoma, head and neck, liver or kidney cancer. CDR3 DNA: TGTGCCAGCAGCGATTTGGGGGGGGACTACAATGAGCAGTTCTTC. Amino acids: CASSDLGGDYNEQFF.